The 25 T cell receptor beta chains below all came from one sample that was sequenced in a study of shared clonotypes between healthy human individuals (dated by TCRdb to 2018 to 2021). Preparation of the library involved the immunoSEQ multiplex PCR assay. Imported from immuneACCESS, the table was reduced by TCRdb to in-frame sequences with V and J called. These copies leave out some clones; in studies compared against another copy, an unresolved V gene accounts for under half, and the cause of the remainder is not known. Present in this sample are about 1.1 million clones, approximately 77% of which were seen just once. 0.89% of the sample lies in the top ten. Sequencing was performed on memory CD4+ T cells from PBMCs. The cell subset or site label on this specimen signifies: CD45RA-negative fraction. Receptors originate from a man younger than 35 in good health. Some clones in this sample may be carry-over from other donors' samples.

The V and J genes are TRBV5-4 and TRBJ2-1, with D perhaps matching TRBD2 (6 bases). The CDR3 extends over 15 amino acids. V was trimmed by 7 bases and J by 4 bases, leaving 18 bases between them. CDR1 and CDR2 from the germline V gene are SGHNT and YYREEE (reference sequence). The CDR3 protein is CASHRRSREYNEQFF. In nucleotides, the CDR3 is TGTGCCAGCCACCGAAGGTCACGGGAGTACAATGAGCAGTTCTTC.

The chain combines TRBV9 with TRBJ1-5; D is undetermined. V lost 3 bases to trimming and J lost 5 bases, with 21 bases between them. The germline V gene has CDR1 SGDLS and CDR2 YYNGEE. The CDR3 contains 17 residues. CDR3 coding DNA: TGTGCCAGCAGCGCGCCACACCCCAGAAGGTCGGATCAGCCCCAGCATTTT. Amino acids: CASSAPHPRRSDQPQHF.

The rearrangement links TRBV5-1 to TRBJ2-6; TRBD1 matches at 12 bases. V dropped 4 bases and J dropped 11; count of bases not matched to a gene: 7. Looked up from germline, CDR1 is SGHRS and CDR2 is YFSETQ. This CDR3 spans 15 amino acids. This CDR3 reads CASSPRGQGADVLTF. DNA for the CDR3: TGCGCCAGCAGCCCAAGGGGACAGGGGGCGGACGTCCTGACTTTC. The full variable domain, completed using reference TRBV5-1 and TRBJ2-6, is KAGVTQTPRYLIKTRGQQVTLSCSPISGHRSVSWYQQTPGQGLQFLFEYFSETQRNKGNFPGRFSGRQFSNSRSEMNVSTLELGDSALYLCASSPRGQGADVLTFGAGSRLTVL.

The rearrangement uses TRBV2 and TRBJ2-2, with no clear D. Germline CDR1 and CDR2: SNHLY and FYNNEI. V lost 2 bases to trimming and J lost 5 bases, with 6 bases between them. CDR3 length: 13 amino acids. CDR3 amino acids: CASSELGTGELFF. As DNA, the CDR3 is TGTGCCAGCAGTGAACTTGGGACCGGGGAGCTGTTTTTT.

The chain is built from TRBV27 and TRBJ1-4, with 10 bases lining up with TRBD1. This CDR3 has 15 residues. V was pared by 1 base and J by 5 bases, with 1 base of the junction left unmatched. CDR1 is MNHEY, CDR2 SMNVEV, per germline (reference sequence). The CDR3 DNA follows: TGTGCCAGCAGTTTATGGACAGGGGGAAATGAAAAACTGTTTTTT. Encoded protein: CASSLWTGGNEKLFF.

The chain couples TRBV28 to TRBJ1-2; 8 bases map to TRBD1. Germline V gives CDR1 MDHEN, CDR2 SYDVKM. V shed 6 bases and J 1 base; nucleotides not matched to a gene: 7. The length of the CDR3 is 15 residues. The CDR3 loop reads CASRTGTGLNYGYTF. DNA of the CDR3: TGTGCCAGCAGAACCGGGACAGGACTTAACTATGGCTACACCTTC.

This rearrangement joins TRBV11-2 to TRBJ2-1, with unresolved D. Trimming removed 4 bases at V and 3 bases at J, with 13 bases between. Germline V CDR1 and CDR2: SGHAT, FQNNGV. The CDR3 sequence is 15 residues long. This chain's CDR3 is CASSSSSPIYNEQFF. In DNA form, the CDR3 reads TGTGCCAGCAGCTCCTCATCACCGATCTACAATGAGCAGTTCTTC.

This clone was detected once. This chain uses TRBV7-9 with TRBJ2-7, with 7 bases aligning to TRBD2. J lost 2 bases, V lost 1 base, and 8 bases had no gene match. The CDR3 totals 16 residues. From germline, CDR1 is SEHNR and CDR2 FQNEAQ (reference sequence). The CDR3 loop is CASSLDSPSGAYEQYF. CDR3 sequence (DNA): TGTGCCAGCAGCTTAGATAGCCCTAGCGGTGCCTACGAGCAGTACTTC.

The chain joins TRBV4-1 to TRBJ2-3, with 8 bases identical to TRBD2. Germline values: CDR1 MGHRA, CDR2 YSYEKL. V trimming: 0 bases; J trimming: 4 bases; junction bases outside the gene matches: 6. The CDR3 extends over 16 amino acids. CDR3 nucleotides: TGCGCCAGCAGCCAAGAGTTAGCGGGGAACGCAGATACGCAGTATTTT. It codes for CASSQELAGNADTQYF.

The CDR3 DNA reads as TGTGCCAGTAGTATCTTGGGTGGGCTTAGCGGGAGGCCGGACTACAATGAGCAGTTCTTC. It encodes CASSILGGLSGRPDYNEQFF. The gene calls are TRBV19 and TRBJ2-1, with 10 bases lining up with TRBD2. The V and J ends lost 3 bases and 3 bases, in that order; junction bases with no gene match: 17. Germline CDR1 is LNHDA and CDR2 is SQIVND (reference sequence). The CDR3 spans 20 residues.

The rearrangement uses TRBV27 and TRBJ2-4, with 9 bases matching TRBD1. The CDR3 has 15 amino acids. The V gene's germline CDR1 is MNHEY and CDR2 SMNVEV (reference sequence). V lost 6 bases to trimming and J lost 7 bases; unmatched junction nucleotides: 10. The CDR3 DNA follows: TGTGCCAGCAGCCCAACCGGGACAGGGTCCAACATTCAGTACTTC. It yields the protein CASSPTGTGSNIQYF.

The genes are TRBV6-6 and TRBJ2-7, with TRBD1 identical over 8 bases. From germline, CDR1 is MNHNY and CDR2 SVGAGI (reference sequence). CDR3 length: 11 residues. V dropped 6 bases and J dropped 9; count of bases not matched to a gene: 4. The CDR3 loop is CASRGTGGQYF. The CDR3, as DNA: TGTGCCAGCAGGGGGACAGGCGGGCAGTACTTC.

V usage is TRBV5-4 and J usage is TRBJ2-5; TRBD2 matches 9 bases. The junction had 9 bases not matched to a gene; V was cut back by 4 bases and J by 2 bases. The germline V gene encodes CDR1 SGHNT and CDR2 YYREEE (reference sequence). There are 16 residues in the CDR3. The CDR3 sequence is CASSLFKTSGQETQYF. The CDR3 coding sequence is TGTGCCAGCAGCCTCTTCAAGACTAGCGGACAAGAGACCCAGTACTTC.

The rearrangement links TRBV2 to TRBJ1-2, with D perhaps TRBD1 (5 bases). This CDR3 is built from 14 residues. Germline CDR1 and CDR2: SNHLY and FYNNEI. The V gene lost 5 bases and the J gene lost 2 bases, with 12 bases spanning the gap. CDR3 amino acids: CASSMAQVNYGYTF. The CDR3, as DNA: TGTGCCAGCAGTATGGCACAGGTCAACTATGGCTACACCTTC.

V is TRBV6-1 and J is TRBJ1-1; D ambiguous. The CDR3 has 13 amino acids. Trimming pared 10 bases from V and 1 base from J, leaving 13 bases between. Germline V gene lookup returns CDR1 MNHNS and CDR2 SASEGT. CDR3 protein: CAIRLYANTEAFF. CDR3 bases: TGTGCCATCAGACTGTACGCGAACACTGAAGCTTTCTTT.

V usage is TRBV11-2 and J usage is TRBJ2-7; 7 nucleotides match TRBD2. Germline V CDR1 and CDR2: SGHAT, FQNNGV. The CDR3 spans 15 residues. Unmatched junction bases numbered 10, after V lost 5 bases and J lost 3 bases. The CDR3 region has the DNA TGTGCCAGCAGCCCGCAAGGCGGGAGTTTCTACGAGCAGTACTTC. Translation: CASSPQGGSFYEQYF.

The rearrangement joins TRBV7-9 to TRBJ1-1, with D tentatively TRBD1 (6 bases). CDR3 size: 14 residues. The V end was cut by 4 bases, the J end by 2 bases, with 11 bases between. CDR1 is SEHNR and CDR2 is FQNEAQ in the germline V gene (reference sequence). The CDR3, as DNA: TGTGCCAGCAGCTCCCAGGGGATTAACACTGAAGCTTTCTTT. Protein: CASSSQGINTEAFF.

The chain uses TRBV4-1 and TRBJ1-4; 7 bases line up with TRBD1. The CDR3 spans 15 residues. Germline V gives CDR1 MGHRA, CDR2 YSYEKL. J gave up 4 bases and V 4 bases, and 6 bases lay outside the gene matches. This CDR3 reads CASSPGGTLNEKLFF. The DNA for the CDR3 is TGCGCCAGCAGCCCAGGGGGGACTCTTAATGAAAAACTGTTTTTT.

The rearrangement uses TRBV10-3 and TRBJ2-7; TRBD1 matches at 10 bases. The junction had 9 bases not matched to a gene; V was cut back by 0 bases and J by 4 bases. The germline V gene encodes CDR1 ENHRY and CDR2 SYGVKD. This CDR3 has 17 residues. CDR3 amino acids: CAISESLTTGGRYEQYF. CDR3 nucleotides: TGTGCCATCAGTGAGTCCCTTACGACAGGGGGCCGATACGAGCAGTACTTC.

This clone was seen a single time. This rearrangement joins TRBV30 to TRBJ2-2; D unresolved. Per germline, CDR1 GTSNPN and CDR2 SVGIG (reference sequence). The germline V and J ends were trimmed by 2 bases and 4 bases, with 8 bases remaining between them. The CDR3 has 13 residues. For the CDR3, the DNA is TGTGCCTGGAGTTCTCAATTCACCGGGGAGCTGTTTTTT. Amino acid sequence: CAWSSQFTGELFF.

V and J are TRBV30 and TRBJ1-1, with D unclear. V lost 0 bases, J lost 5 bases, and 4 bases lay in between. The germline CDR1 and CDR2 sequences are GTSNPN and SVGIG (reference sequence). CDR3 length: 11 residues. The CDR3 nucleotides are TGTGCCTGGAGTGTTACAACTGAAGCTTTCTTT. This translates into CAWSVTTEAFF. The entire variable domain, with the rest obtained from reference TRBV30 and TRBJ1-1, is as follows: SQTIHQWPATLVQPVGSPLSLECTVEGTSNPNLYWYRQAAGRGLQLLFYSVGIGQISSEVPQNLSASRPQDRQFILSSKKLLLSDSGFYLCAWSVTTEAFFGQGTRLTVV.

V is TRBV28 and J is TRBJ2-7; D possibly corresponds to TRBD2 (6 bases). This CDR3 contains 13 residues. V lost 6 bases and J 5 bases, leaving 14 bases between the germline ends. Looked up from germline, CDR1 is MDHEN and CDR2 is SYDVKM. The CDR3 DNA reads TGTGCCAGCAGCACACGGAGGGCCAACGAGCAGTACTTC. As protein: CASSTRRANEQYF.

V usage is TRBV18 and J usage is TRBJ2-2, with D possibly being TRBD1 or TRBD2 (6 bases each). With 3 bases removed from V and 4 bases from J, the gap between germline ends came to 18 bases. The CDR3 has 17 residues. The germline V gene has CDR1 KGHSH and CDR2 LQKENI. The CDR3 spells CASSPTGGAGSTGELFF. As DNA, the CDR3 is TGTGCCAGCTCACCGACCGGGGGCGCAGGAAGCACCGGGGAGCTGTTTTTT.

Worth noting for this clone: At one end the junction does not follow the germline gene, possibly because of a read error. The chain employs TRBV5-4 and TRBJ2-7, with D perhaps assigned TRBD1 or TRBD2 (5 bases each). CDR1 SGHNT and CDR2 YYREEE come from the germline V gene (reference sequence). CDR3 length: 16 residues. CDR3 coding DNA: TGTGCCAGCAGCTTCGAGAGGGGTGCCTTTTCCTCCGAGCAGTACTTC. It codes for CASSFERGAFSSEQYF.

Concerning this clone: This may arise from a read error, as a much more abundant clone is one base away. Other nucleotide sequences from this sample produce the same CDR3. The chain has TRBV7-9 and TRBJ2-5, with D unclear. Per germline, CDR1 SEHNR and CDR2 FQNEAQ (reference sequence). Trimming cost V 7 bases and J 0 bases, with 6 bases left between them. The length of the CDR3 is 12 residues. For the CDR3, the DNA is TGTGCCAGCACCTGGTACCAAGAGACCCAGTACTTC. It is translated as CASTWYQETQYF. Full variable domain (outside the CDR3, taken from reference TRBV7-9 and TRBJ2-5): DTGVSQNPRHKITKRGQNVTFRCDPISEHNRLYWYRQTLGQGPEFLTYFQNEAQLEKSRLLSDRFSAERPKGSFSTLEIQRTEQGDSAMYLCASTWYQETQYFGPGTRLLVL.